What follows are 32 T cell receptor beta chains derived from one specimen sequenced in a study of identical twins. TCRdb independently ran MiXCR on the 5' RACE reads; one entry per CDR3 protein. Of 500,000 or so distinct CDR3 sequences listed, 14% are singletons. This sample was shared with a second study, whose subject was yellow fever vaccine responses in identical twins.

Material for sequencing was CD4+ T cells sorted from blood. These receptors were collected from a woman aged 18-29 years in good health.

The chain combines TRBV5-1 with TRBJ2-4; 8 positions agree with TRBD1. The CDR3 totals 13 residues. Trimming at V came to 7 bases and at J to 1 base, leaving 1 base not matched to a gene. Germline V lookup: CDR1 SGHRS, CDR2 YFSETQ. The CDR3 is CASGTGAKNIQYF. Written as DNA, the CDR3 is TGCGCCAGCGGGACAGGCGCCAAAAACATTCAGTACTTC.

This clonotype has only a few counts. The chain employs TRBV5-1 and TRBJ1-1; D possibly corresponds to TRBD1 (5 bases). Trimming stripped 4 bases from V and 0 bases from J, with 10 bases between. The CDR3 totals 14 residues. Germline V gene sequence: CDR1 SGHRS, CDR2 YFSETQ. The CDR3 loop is CASSRGNMNTEAFF. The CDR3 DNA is TGCGCCAGCAGCAGGGGAAATATGAACACTGAAGCTTTCTTT. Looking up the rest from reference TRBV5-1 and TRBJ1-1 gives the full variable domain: KAGVTQTPRYLIKTRGQQVTLSCSPISGHRSVSWYQQTPGQGLQFLFEYFSETQRNKGNFPGRFSGRQFSNSRSEMNVSTLELGDSALYLCASSRGNMNTEAFFGQGTRLTVV.

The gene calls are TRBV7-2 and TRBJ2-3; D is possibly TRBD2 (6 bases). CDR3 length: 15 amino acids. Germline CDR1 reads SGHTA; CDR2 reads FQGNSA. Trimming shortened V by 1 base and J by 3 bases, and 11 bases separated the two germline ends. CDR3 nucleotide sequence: TGTGCCAGCAGCTTAGGGAGGACTACTACAGATACGCAGTATTTT. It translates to CASSLGRTTTDTQYF.

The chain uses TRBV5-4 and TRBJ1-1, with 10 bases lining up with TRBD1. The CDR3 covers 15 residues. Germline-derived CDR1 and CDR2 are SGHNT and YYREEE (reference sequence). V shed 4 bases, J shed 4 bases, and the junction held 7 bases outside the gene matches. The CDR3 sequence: CASSTGQGGSTEAFF. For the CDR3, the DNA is TGTGCCAGCAGCACTGGACAGGGGGGGAGCACTGAAGCTTTCTTT. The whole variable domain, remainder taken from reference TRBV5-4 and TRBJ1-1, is ETGVTQSPTHLIKTRGQQVTLRCSSQSGHNTVSWYQQALGQGPQFIFQYYREEENGRGNFPPRFSGLQFPNYSSELNVNALELDDSALYLCASSTGQGGSTEAFFGQGTRLTVV.

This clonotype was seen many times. The CDR3, as DNA: TGTGCCAGCAGCTTAGGAGACAGGGTCGCCGGGGAGCTGTTTTTT. Translation: CASSLGDRVAGELFF. The chain employs TRBV7-2 and TRBJ2-2; 7 positions match TRBD1. CDR1 SGHTA and CDR2 FQGNSA come from the germline V gene. The CDR3 extends over 15 amino acids. The V and J ends lost 1 base and 6 bases, in that order; junction bases with no gene match: 5. Full variable domain (rest looked up from reference TRBV7-2 and TRBJ2-2): GAGVSQSPSNKVTEKGKDVELRCDPISGHTALYWYRQSLGQGLEFLIYFQGNSAPDKSGLPSDRFSAERTGGSVSTLTIQRTQQEDSAVYLCASSLGDRVAGELFFGEGSRLTVL.

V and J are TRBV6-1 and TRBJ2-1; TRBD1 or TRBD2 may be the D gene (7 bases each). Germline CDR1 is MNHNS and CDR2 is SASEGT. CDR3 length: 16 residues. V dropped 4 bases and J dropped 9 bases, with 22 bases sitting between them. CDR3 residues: CASSVAPGGVESEQFF. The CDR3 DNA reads TGTGCCAGCAGTGTGGCCCCAGGGGGGGTCGAGAGTGAGCAGTTCTTC.

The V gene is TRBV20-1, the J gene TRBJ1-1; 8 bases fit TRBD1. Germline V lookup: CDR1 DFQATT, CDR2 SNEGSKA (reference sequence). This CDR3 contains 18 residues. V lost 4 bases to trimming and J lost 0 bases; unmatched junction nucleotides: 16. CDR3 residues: CSATDPRPTGDLNTEAFF. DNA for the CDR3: TGCAGTGCTACCGATCCGCGACCGACAGGGGATTTGAACACTGAAGCTTTCTTT.

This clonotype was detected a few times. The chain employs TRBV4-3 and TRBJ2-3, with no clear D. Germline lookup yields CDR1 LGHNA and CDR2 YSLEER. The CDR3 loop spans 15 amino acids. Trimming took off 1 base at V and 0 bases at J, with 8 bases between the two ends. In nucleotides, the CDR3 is TGCGCCAGCAGCCAAGCCGGATCTAGCACAGATACGCAGTATTTT. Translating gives CASSQAGSSTDTQYF.

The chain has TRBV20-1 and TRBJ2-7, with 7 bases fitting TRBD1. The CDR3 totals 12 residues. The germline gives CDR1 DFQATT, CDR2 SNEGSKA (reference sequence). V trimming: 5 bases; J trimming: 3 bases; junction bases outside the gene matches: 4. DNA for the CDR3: TGCAGTGCTCACAGGGACAGCTACGAGCAGTACTTC. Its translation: CSAHRDSYEQYF.

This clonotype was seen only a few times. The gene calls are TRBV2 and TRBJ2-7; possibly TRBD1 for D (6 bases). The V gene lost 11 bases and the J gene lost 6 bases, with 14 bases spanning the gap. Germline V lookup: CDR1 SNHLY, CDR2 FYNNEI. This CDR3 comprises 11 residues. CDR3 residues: CARLRGGEQYF. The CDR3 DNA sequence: TGTGCCCGCCTCAGGGGTGGCGAGCAGTACTTC.

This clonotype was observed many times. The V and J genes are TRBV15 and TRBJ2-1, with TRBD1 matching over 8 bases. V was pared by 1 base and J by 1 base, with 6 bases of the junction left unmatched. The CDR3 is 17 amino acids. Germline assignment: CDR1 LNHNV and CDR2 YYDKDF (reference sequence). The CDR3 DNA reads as TGTGCCACCAGCAGAGTTTGGACAGGGAGGTCCTACAATGAGCAGTTCTTC. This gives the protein CATSRVWTGRSYNEQFF.

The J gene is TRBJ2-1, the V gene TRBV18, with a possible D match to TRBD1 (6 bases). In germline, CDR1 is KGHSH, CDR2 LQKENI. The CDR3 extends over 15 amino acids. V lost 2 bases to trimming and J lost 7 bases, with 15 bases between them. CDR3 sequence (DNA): TGTGCCAGCTCACCAACTGGGGGCGCGGTGAATGAGCAGTTCTTC. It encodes CASSPTGGAVNEQFF. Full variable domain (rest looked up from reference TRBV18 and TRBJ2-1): NAGVMQNPRHLVRRRGQEARLRCSPMKGHSHVYWYRQLPEEGLKFMVYLQKENIIDESGMPKERFSAEFPKEGPSILRIQQVVRGDSAAYFCASSPTGGAVNEQFFGPGTRLTVL.

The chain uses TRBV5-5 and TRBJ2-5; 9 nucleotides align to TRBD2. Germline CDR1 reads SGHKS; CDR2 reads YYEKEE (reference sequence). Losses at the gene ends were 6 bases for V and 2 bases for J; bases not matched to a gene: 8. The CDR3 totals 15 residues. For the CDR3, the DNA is TGTGCCAGCAACCAGCGGGGGGTCTTTCAAGAGACCCAGTACTTC. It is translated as CASNQRGVFQETQYF.

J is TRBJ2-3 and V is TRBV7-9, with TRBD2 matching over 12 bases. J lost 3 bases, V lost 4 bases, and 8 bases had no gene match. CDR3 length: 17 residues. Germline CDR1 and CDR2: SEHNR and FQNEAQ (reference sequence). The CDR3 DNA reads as TGTGCCAGCAGCTGGAGACTAGCGGGAGTGCTGACAGATACGCAGTATTTT. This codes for CASSWRLAGVLTDTQYF.

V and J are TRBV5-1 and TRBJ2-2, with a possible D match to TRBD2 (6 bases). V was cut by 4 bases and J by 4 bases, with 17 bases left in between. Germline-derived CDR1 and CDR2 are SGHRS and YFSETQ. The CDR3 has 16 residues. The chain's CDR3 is CASSDRLPRGTGELFF. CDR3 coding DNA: TGCGCCAGCAGCGATAGGCTCCCGCGGGGCACCGGGGAGCTGTTTTTT.

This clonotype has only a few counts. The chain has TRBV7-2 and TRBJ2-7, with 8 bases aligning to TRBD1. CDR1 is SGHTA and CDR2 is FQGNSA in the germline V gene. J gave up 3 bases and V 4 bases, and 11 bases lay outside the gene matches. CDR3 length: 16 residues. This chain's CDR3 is CASSSRAQGGGYEQYF. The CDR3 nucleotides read TGTGCCAGCAGCTCACGCGCACAGGGGGGAGGCTACGAGCAGTACTTC.

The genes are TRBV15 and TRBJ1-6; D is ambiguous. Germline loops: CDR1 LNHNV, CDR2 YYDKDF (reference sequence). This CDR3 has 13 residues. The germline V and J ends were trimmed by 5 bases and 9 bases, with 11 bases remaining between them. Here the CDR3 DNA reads TGTGCCACCAGCCGGATAATAGGTTCACCCCTCCACTTT. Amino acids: CATSRIIGSPLHF.

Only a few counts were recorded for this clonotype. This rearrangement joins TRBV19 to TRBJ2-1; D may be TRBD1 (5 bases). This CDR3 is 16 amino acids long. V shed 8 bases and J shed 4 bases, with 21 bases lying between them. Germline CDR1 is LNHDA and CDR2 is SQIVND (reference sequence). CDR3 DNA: TGTGCCAGTGCCCGTTTGCAGGACACGCGATACAATGAGCAGTTCTTC. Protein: CASARLQDTRYNEQFF.

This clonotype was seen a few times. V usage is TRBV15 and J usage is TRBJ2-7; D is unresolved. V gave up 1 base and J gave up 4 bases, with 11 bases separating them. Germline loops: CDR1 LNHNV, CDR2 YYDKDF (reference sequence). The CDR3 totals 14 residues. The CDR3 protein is CATSRGGLGYEQYF. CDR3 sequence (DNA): TGTGCCACCAGCAGAGGTGGGCTAGGTTACGAGCAGTACTTC.

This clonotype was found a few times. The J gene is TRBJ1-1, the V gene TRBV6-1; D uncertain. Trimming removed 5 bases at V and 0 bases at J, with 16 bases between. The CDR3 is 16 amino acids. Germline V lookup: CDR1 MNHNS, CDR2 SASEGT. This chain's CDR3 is CASSRSTGFMNTEAFF. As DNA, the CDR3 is TGTGCCAGCAGTAGAAGTACGGGGTTCATGAACACTGAAGCTTTCTTT.

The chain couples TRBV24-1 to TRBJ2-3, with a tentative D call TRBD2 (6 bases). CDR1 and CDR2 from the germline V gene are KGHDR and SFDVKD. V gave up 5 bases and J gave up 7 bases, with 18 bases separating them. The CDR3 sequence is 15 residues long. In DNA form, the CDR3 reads TGTGCCACCAGTGTTACCCGGAGGGACGCCTATACGCAGTATTTT. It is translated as CATSVTRRDAYTQYF.

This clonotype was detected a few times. CDR3 in DNA: TGTGCCAGCAGTTACGGACAGGGGCTTATGAACACTGAAGCTTTCTTT. Its protein is CASSYGQGLMNTEAFF. This chain uses TRBV6-2 or TRBV6-3 with TRBJ1-1; TRBD1 matches 9 bases. CDR3 length: 16 amino acids. Germline lookup yields CDR1 MNHEY and CDR2 SVGEGT. Trimming removed 2 bases from V and 0 bases from J; junction bases left unmatched: 4.

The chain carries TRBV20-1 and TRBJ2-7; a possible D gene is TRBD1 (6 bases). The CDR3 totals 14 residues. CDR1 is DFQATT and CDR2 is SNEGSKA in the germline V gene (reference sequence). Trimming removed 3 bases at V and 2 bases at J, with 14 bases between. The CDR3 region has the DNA TGCAGTGCTAGTGGGCAGGGGAATCCCTACGAGCAGTACTTC. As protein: CSASGQGNPYEQYF.

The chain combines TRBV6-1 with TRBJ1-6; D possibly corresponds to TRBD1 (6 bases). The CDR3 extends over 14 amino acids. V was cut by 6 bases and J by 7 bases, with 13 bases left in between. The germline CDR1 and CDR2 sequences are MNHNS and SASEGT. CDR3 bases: TGTGCCAGCAGGCAGGGGTTAGCCAATTCACCCCTCCACTTT. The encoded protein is CASRQGLANSPLHF.

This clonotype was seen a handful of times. This chain's CDR3 is CASTGTAPNQPQHF. The CDR3 DNA follows: TGTGCCAGCACTGGGACAGCCCCGAATCAGCCCCAGCATTTT. This chain connects TRBV6-2 or TRBV6-3 to TRBJ1-5, with 7 positions matching TRBD1. Germline V gene sequence: CDR1 MNHEY, CDR2 SVGEGT. The V gene end was trimmed by 7 bases and the J gene end by 4 bases; junction bases not matched to a gene: 7. This CDR3 is built from 14 residues.

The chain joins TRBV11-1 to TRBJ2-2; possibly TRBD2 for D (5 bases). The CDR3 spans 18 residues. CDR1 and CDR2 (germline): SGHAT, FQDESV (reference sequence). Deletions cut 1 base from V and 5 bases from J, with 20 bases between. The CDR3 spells CASSLDFGGLGRTGELFF. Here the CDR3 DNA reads TGTGCCAGCAGCTTAGATTTCGGCGGACTGGGCCGGACCGGGGAGCTGTTTTTT.

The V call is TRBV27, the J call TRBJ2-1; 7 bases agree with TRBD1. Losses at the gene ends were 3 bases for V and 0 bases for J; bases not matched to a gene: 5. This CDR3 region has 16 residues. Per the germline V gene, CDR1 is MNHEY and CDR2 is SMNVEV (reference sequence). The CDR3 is CASSFTGASSYNEQFF. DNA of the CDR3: TGTGCCAGCAGTTTCACAGGGGCGAGCTCCTACAATGAGCAGTTCTTC.

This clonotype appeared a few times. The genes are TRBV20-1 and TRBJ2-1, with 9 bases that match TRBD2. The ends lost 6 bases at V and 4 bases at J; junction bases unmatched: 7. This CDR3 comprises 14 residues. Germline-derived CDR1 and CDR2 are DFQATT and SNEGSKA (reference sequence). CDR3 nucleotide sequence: TGCAGTGCCACCAGCGGGGGGCCATACAATGAGCAGTTCTTC. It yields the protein CSATSGGPYNEQFF.

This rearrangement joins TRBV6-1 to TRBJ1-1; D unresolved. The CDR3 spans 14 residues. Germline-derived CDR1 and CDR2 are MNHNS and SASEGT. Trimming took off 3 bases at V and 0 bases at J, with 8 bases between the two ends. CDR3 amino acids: CASSETLLNTEAFF. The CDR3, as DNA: TGTGCCAGCAGTGAGACACTTTTGAACACTGAAGCTTTCTTT.

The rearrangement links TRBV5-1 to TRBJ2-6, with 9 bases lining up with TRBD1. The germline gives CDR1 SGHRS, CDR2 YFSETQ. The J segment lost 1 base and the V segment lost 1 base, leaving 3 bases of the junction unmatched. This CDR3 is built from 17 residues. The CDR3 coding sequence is TGCGCCAGCAGCTTGACAGGGGGCTATTCTGGGGCCAACGTCCTGACTTTC. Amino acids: CASSLTGGYSGANVLTF.

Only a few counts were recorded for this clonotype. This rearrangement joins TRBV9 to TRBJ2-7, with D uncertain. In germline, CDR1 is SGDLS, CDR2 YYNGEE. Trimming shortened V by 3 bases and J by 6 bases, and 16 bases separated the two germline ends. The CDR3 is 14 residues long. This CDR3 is CASSAKMMFGEQYF. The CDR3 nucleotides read TGTGCCAGCAGCGCTAAGATGATGTTCGGCGAGCAGTACTTC.

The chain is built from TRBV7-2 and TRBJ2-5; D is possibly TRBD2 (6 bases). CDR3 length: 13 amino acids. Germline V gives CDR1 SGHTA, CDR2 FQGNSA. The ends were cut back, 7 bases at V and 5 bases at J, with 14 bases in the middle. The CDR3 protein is CASNPSRGETQYF. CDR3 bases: TGTGCCAGCAACCCGAGTCGGGGGGAGACCCAGTACTTC. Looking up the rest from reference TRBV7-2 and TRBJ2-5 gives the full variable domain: GAGVSQSPSNKVTEKGKDVELRCDPISGHTALYWYRQSLGQGLEFLIYFQGNSAPDKSGLPSDRFSAERTGGSVSTLTIQRTQQEDSAVYLCASNPSRGETQYFGPGTRLLVL.